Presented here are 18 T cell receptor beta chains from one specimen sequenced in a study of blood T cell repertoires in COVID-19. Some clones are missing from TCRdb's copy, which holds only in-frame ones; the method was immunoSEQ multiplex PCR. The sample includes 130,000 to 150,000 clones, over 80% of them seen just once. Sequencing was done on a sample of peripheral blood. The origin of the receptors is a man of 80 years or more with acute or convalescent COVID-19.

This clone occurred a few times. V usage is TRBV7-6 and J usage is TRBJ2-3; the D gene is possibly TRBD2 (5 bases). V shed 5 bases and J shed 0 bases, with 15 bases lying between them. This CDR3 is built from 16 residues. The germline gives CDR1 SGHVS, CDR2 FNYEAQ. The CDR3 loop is CASSDLAGSSTDTQYF. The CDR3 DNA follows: TGTGCCAGCAGCGATTTGGCGGGTTCTAGCACAGATACGCAGTATTTT. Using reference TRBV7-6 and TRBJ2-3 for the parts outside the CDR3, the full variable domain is GAGVSQSPRYKVTKRGQDVALRCDPISGHVSLYWYRQALGQGPEFLTYFNYEAQQDKSGLPNDRFSAERPEGSISTLTIQRTEQRDSAMYRCASSDLAGSSTDTQYFGPGTRLTVL.

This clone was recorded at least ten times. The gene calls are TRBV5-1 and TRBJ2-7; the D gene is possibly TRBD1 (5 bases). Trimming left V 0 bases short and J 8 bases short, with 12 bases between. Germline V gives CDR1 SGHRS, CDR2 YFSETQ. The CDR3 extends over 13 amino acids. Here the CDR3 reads CASSLGQGYQQYF. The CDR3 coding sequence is TGCGCCAGCAGCTTGGGGCAGGGATACCAGCAGTACTTC.

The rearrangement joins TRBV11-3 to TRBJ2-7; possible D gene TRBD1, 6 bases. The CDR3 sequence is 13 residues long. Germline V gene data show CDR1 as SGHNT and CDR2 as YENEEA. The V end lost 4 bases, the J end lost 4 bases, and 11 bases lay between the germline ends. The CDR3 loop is CASSSLTGYEQYF. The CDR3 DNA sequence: TGTGCCAGCAGCTCACTTACAGGGTACGAGCAGTACTTC.

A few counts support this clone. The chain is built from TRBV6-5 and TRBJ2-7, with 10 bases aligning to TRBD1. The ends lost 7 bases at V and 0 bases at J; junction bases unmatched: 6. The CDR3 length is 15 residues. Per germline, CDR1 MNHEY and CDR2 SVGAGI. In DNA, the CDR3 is TGTGCCAGCACTACGGACAGGGGGATCTCCTACGAGCAGTACTTC. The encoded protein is CASTTDRGISYEQYF.

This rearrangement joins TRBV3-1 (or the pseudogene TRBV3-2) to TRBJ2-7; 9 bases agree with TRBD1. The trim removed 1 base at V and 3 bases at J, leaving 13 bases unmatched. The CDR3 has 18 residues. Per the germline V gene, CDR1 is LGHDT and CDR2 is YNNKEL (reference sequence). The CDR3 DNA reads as TGTGCCAGCAGCCAAGCACATTCCACCGGGACAGGGAGCTACGAGCAGTACTTC. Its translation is CASSQAHSTGTGSYEQYF.

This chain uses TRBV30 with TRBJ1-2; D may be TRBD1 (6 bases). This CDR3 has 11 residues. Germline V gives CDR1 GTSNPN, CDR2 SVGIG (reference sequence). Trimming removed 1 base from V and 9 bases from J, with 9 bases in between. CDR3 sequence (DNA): TGTGCCTGGAGTGGGACAGCTAGCTACACCTTC. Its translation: CAWSGTASYTF.

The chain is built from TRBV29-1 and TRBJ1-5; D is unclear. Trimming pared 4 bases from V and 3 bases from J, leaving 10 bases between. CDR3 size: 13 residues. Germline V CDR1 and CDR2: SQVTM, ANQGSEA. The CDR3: CSVVGGPNQPQHF. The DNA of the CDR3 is TGCAGCGTTGTGGGTGGGCCCAATCAGCCCCAGCATTTT.

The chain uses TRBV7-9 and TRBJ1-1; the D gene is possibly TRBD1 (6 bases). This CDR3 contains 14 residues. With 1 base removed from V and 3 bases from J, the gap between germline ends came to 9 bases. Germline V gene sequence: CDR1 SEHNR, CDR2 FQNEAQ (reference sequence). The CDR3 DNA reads TGTGCCAGCAGCTTAGTAGGGGGGGACACTGAAGCTTTCTTT. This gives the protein CASSLVGGDTEAFF. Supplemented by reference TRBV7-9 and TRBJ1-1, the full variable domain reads DTGVSQNPRHKITKRGQNVTFRCDPISEHNRLYWYRQTLGQGPEFLTYFQNEAQLEKSRLLSDRFSAERPKGSFSTLEIQRTEQGDSAMYLCASSLVGGDTEAFFGQGTRLTVV.

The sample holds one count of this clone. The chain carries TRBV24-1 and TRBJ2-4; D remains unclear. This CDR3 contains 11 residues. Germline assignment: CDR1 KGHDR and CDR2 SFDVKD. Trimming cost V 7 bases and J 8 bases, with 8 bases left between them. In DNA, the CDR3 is TGTGCCACCAGCTTAGGAGACATTCAGTACTTC. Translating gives CATSLGDIQYF.

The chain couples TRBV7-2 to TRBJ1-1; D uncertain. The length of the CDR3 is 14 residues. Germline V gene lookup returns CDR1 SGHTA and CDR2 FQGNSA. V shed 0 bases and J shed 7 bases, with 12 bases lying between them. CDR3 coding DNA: TGTGCCAGCAGCTTAGCAGGAGGGAGCCGTGAAGCTTTCTTT. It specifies CASSLAGGSREAFF.

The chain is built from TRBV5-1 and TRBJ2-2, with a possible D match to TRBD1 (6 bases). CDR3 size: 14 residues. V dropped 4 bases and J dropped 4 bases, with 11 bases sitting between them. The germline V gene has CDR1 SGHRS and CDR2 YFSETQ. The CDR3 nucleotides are TGCGCCAGCAGCCCTAGACAGGCCACCGGGGAGCTGTTTTTT. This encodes CASSPRQATGELFF.

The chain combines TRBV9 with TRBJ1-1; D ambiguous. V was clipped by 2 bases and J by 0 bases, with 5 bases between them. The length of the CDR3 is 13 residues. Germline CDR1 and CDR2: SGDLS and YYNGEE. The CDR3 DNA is TGTGCCAGCAGCGTTAATATGAACACTGAAGCTTTCTTT. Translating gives CASSVNMNTEAFF.

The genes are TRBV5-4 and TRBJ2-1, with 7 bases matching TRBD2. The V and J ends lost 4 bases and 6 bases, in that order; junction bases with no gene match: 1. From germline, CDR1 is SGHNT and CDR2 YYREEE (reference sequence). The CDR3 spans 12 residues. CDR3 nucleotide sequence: TGTGCCAGCAGCGGGGGGGTCAATGAGCAGTTCTTC. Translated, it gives CASSGGVNEQFF.

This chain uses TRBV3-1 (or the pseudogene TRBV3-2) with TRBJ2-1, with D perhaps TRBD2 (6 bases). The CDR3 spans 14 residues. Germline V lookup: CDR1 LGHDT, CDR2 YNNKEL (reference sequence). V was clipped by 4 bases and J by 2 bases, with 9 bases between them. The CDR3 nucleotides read TGTGCCAGCAGCCGGGGGGACGCCTACAATGAGCAGTTCTTC. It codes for CASSRGDAYNEQFF.

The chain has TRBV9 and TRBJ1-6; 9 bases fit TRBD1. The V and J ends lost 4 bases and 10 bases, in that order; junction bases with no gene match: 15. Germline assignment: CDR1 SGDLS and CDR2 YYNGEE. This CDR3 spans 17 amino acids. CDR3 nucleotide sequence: TGTGCCAGCAGCCCTAAGGGACAGGGCGGCAAAGTGTCACCCCTCCACTTT. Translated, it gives CASSPKGQGGKVSPLHF.

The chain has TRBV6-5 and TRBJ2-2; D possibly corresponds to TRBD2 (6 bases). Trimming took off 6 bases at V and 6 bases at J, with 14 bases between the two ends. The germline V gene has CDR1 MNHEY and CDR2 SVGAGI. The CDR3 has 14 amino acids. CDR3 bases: TGTGCCAGCAGGAAGGTTGGGGGGTCCGGGGAGCTGTTTTTT. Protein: CASRKVGGSGELFF.

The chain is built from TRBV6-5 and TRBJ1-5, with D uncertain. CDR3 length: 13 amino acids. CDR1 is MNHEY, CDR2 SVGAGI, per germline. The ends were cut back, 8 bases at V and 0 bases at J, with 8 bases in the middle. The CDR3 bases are TGTGCCAGCCACCAGATTAGCAATCAGCCCCAGCATTTT. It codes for CASHQISNQPQHF.

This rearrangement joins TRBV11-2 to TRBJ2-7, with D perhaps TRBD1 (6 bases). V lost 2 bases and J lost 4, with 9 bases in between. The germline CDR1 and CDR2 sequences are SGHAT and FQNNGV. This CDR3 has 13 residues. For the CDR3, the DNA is TGTGCCAGCAGCTTAAAACAGGGATACGAGCAGTACTTC. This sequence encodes CASSLKQGYEQYF.